Sequencing of this TCR beta chain was carried out in a study of blood T cell repertoires in COVID-19. Study-level background: The samples span acute and convalescent COVID-19 from the United States, Italy and Spain. PBMCs, B-cell-depleted T cells, or T cells were the source of the cDNA or gDNA that made up the material.

The cohort comprised adults aged about 18 to 90 years residing in 24 US areas. Participant reports of clinical history set cohort assignment. Per germline, CDR1 KGHDR and CDR2 SFDVKD. V was shortened by 7 bases and J by 3 bases, with 27 bases between the two germline ends. There are 19 residues in the CDR3. Data came from immunoSEQ multiplex PCR; TCRdb stores just in-frame clones and leaves some out. The table includes roughly 290,000 clones, approximately 88% detected once. The sequencing sample was made of PBMCs or T cells enriched from blood (not recorded which). The sequence was obtained from a woman aged 40 to 50 who had recovered from COVID-19. The chain is built from TRBV24-1 and TRBJ2-1; D possibly corresponds to TRBD2 (10 bases). CDR3 coding DNA: TGTGCCACCAGCGCCGGGACAGGGCATACTAGCGGGAACTACAATGAGCAGTTCTTC. Its translation is CATSAGTGHTSGNYNEQFF.